The present entry profiles one T cell receptor (beta chain) with its context. Germline lookup yields CDR1 MNHEY and CDR2 SMNVEV (reference sequence). CDR3 length: 15 residues. Germline trimming cut 0 bases from V and 7 bases from J; bases unmatched to any gene: 6. Using immunoSEQ multiplex PCR, the repertoire was profiled, and TCRdb retains in-frame clones only, with some absent. The table lists roughly 250,000 clones, roughly 87% of them singletons, with around 0.8% in the top ten. The sample comes from a study of blood T cell repertoires in COVID-19. About the study: Samples of COVID-19 (acute and convalescent) were obtained from the United States, Italy and Spain.

The TCR originated in a young woman with acute or convalescent COVID-19. V and J are TRBV27 and TRBJ1-2; 9 bases match TRBD1. The sample was peripheral blood. CDR3 sequence: CASSLSGTGYGGYTF. The CDR3 DNA reads as TGTGCCAGCAGTTTATCAGGGACAGGGTACGGTGGCTACACCTTC.